Each of the 21 T cell receptor beta chains below was sequenced from the same sample in a study of blood T cells in healthy people across ages. Using a J-beta primer mix together with a sample-barcoded 5' primer, a second PCR was run for about 6 to 12 cycles. TCRdb redid the calling of the 5' RACE reads with MiXCR, one entry per CDR3 protein. The repertoire includes roughly 1,300,000 distinct CDR3 sequences, approximately 59% of them detected once, and roughly 7% sits in the top ten. Sequenced: blood. The receptors here all came from a man younger than 35 in good health.

This clonotype has just one count. J is TRBJ1-2 and V is TRBV2, with TRBD1 identical over 7 bases. CDR3 length equals 14 residues. Germline V CDR1 and CDR2: SNHLY, FYNNEI. V dropped 6 bases and J dropped 2; count of bases not matched to a gene: 6. Here the CDR3 reads CASRATGANYGYTF. The CDR3 DNA reads TGTGCCAGCAGGGCAACAGGGGCCAACTATGGCTACACCTTC.

The V and J genes are TRBV6-2 or TRBV6-3 and TRBJ2-3, with 7 positions matching TRBD2. CDR3 length equals 14 residues. J was trimmed by 6 bases and V by 0 bases; bases with no gene match: 3. Germline V lookup: CDR1 MNHEY, CDR2 SVGEGT. This CDR3 is CASSYSRGSDTQYF. The CDR3 nucleotides read TGTGCCAGCAGTTACTCGCGGGGGTCGGATACGCAGTATTTT.

This clonotype appeared a few times. This rearrangement joins TRBV4-3 to TRBJ2-6; 7 bases fit TRBD1. The CDR3 is made up of 18 amino acids. The trim removed 0 bases at V and 2 bases at J, leaving 7 bases unmatched. Germline CDR1 LGHNA, CDR2 YSLEER. CDR3 sequence (DNA): TGCGCCAGCAGCCAAGATTGGGCAGGGGGAGCTGGGGCCAACGTCCTGACTTTC. The encoded protein is CASSQDWAGGAGANVLTF.

This chain uses TRBV11-1 with TRBJ2-7; possible D gene TRBD2, 5 bases. Trimming removed 3 bases from V and 0 bases from J, with 30 bases in between. Looked up from germline, CDR1 is SGHAT and CDR2 is FQDESV (reference sequence). This CDR3 is 21 amino acids long. The CDR3 nucleotides are TGTGCCAGCAGCTTTCTCCTTCAAGCGGCTCCGAAGCGTCTCGGCTCCTACGAGCAGTACTTC. It translates to CASSFLLQAAPKRLGSYEQYF.

This rearrangement joins TRBV19 to TRBJ2-4, with TRBD2 matching over 9 bases. Germline trimming cut 8 bases from V and 2 bases from J; bases unmatched to any gene: 4. The CDR3 runs to 14 residues. Germline loops: CDR1 LNHDA, CDR2 SQIVND (reference sequence). CDR3 DNA: TGTGCCAGTGCGGGGGGGCATTCCAAAAACATTCAGTACTTC. Its protein product is CASAGGHSKNIQYF.

The chain employs TRBV29-1 and TRBJ2-1; TRBD1 matches at 8 bases. Germline trimming cut 1 base from V and 8 bases from J; bases unmatched to any gene: 16. The CDR3 totals 17 residues. Germline-derived CDR1 and CDR2 are SQVTM and ANQGSEA. The CDR3 protein is CSVEGTRTGKVVDEQFF. CDR3 nucleotides: TGCAGCGTTGAAGGAACCCGGACAGGGAAGGTAGTTGATGAGCAGTTCTTC.

The rearrangement joins TRBV4-3 to TRBJ2-7; maybe TRBD1 (6 bases). CDR1 is LGHNA, CDR2 YSLEER, per germline. CDR3 length equals 15 residues. V gave up 0 bases and J gave up 4 bases, with 13 bases separating them. CDR3 coding DNA: TGCGCCAGCAGCCAAGAGAAGGGGGTTTTTTACGAGCAGTACTTC. It is translated as CASSQEKGVFYEQYF.

The gene calls are TRBV20-1 and TRBJ2-1, with 7 nucleotides matching TRBD1. V dropped 6 bases and J dropped 1; count of bases not matched to a gene: 6. Germline CDR1 DFQATT, CDR2 SNEGSKA (reference sequence). The CDR3 spans 14 residues. The CDR3 DNA is TGCAGTGCGCCCAACAGGGGATCCTACAATGAGCAGTTCTTC. It codes for CSAPNRGSYNEQFF.

This clonotype turned up a few times. The chain recombines TRBV12-3 or TRBV12-4 with TRBJ2-3; 7 positions match TRBD1. J was trimmed by 14 bases and V by 6 bases; bases with no gene match: 14. This CDR3 contains 13 residues. The CDR3 DNA follows: TGTGCCAGCAGCACTCAACACGACAGGGATCGGTATTTT. The encoded protein is CASSTQHDRDRYF.

The CDR3 region has the DNA TGTGCCAGCAGCCTAGTGGGGGTCTTGAATTCACCCCTCCACTTT. This translates into CASSLVGVLNSPLHF. V and J are TRBV7-2 and TRBJ1-6; possible D gene TRBD1, 5 bases. With 5 bases removed from V and 7 bases from J, the gap between germline ends came to 15 bases. CDR3 length: 15 amino acids. Germline-derived CDR1 and CDR2 are SGHTA and FQGNSA.

This chain connects TRBV7-2 to TRBJ2-5, with 8 nucleotides matching TRBD2. The CDR3 length is 15 residues. V lost 5 bases to trimming and J lost 5 bases; unmatched junction nucleotides: 10. Per germline, CDR1 SGHTA and CDR2 FQGNSA. The CDR3 bases are TGTGCCAGCAGCCCCCAAATTCGCGGGGGGGAGACCCAGTACTTC. Translated: CASSPQIRGGETQYF. The full variable domain, its missing parts supplied by reference TRBV7-2 and TRBJ2-5, is GAGVSQSPSNKVTEKGKDVELRCDPISGHTALYWYRQSLGQGLEFLIYFQGNSAPDKSGLPSDRFSAERTGGSVSTLTIQRTQQEDSAVYLCASSPQIRGGETQYFGPGTRLLVL.

The chain is built from TRBV9 and TRBJ1-4, with a tentative D call TRBD1 (5 bases). The CDR3 extends over 14 amino acids. V was clipped by 0 bases and J by 4 bases, with 7 bases between them. In germline, CDR1 is SGDLS, CDR2 YYNGEE. The CDR3 loop is CASSVAGGNEKLFF. CDR3 coding DNA: TGTGCCAGCAGCGTAGCCGGGGGTAATGAAAAACTGTTTTTT.

The sample holds a few counts of this clonotype. The rearrangement links TRBV4-3 to TRBJ1-2; D may be TRBD1 (5 bases). The germline V gene has CDR1 LGHNA and CDR2 YSLEER. V gave up 3 bases and J gave up 3 bases, with 14 bases separating them. The CDR3 spans 15 residues. CDR3 in DNA: TGCGCCAGCAGCCAGGCAGGGCAGACACACTATGGCTACACCTTC. As protein: CASSQAGQTHYGYTF.

This clonotype appeared once. Because the CDR3's place on the DNA is in doubt, the DNA is left out and the CDR3 is given as listed by TCRdb. The V gene is TRBV7-9, the J gene TRBJ2-6; the table names TRBD2, a call not compared with the DNA. CDR1 and CDR2 (germline): SEHNR, FQNEAQ (reference sequence). The CDR3 is made up of 17 amino acids, end residues included. CDR3: CASSLMAVAGGANVPTF.

CDR3: CASSLGDSNPGTEAFF. The DNA of the CDR3 is TGTGCCAGCAGCTTAGGGGACAGCAACCCGGGGACTGAAGCTTTCTTT. This chain links TRBV7-8 with TRBJ1-1, with 7 bases fitting TRBD1. This CDR3 is 16 amino acids long. The V gene end was trimmed by 1 base and the J gene end by 5 bases; junction bases not matched to a gene: 10. CDR1 is SGHVS and CDR2 is FQNEAQ in the germline V gene.

The chain uses TRBV20-1 and TRBJ2-5, with TRBD1 identical over 10 bases. Per germline, CDR1 DFQATT and CDR2 SNEGSKA (reference sequence). The CDR3 has 15 amino acids. V gave up 0 bases and J gave up 6 bases; unmatched junction bases: 7. The CDR3 sequence is CSARDQGQGIKTQYF. The CDR3, as DNA: TGCAGTGCTAGAGATCAGGGACAGGGGATAAAGACCCAGTACTTC.

The rearrangement joins TRBV10-3 to TRBJ2-3; D gene unclear. The V gene's germline CDR1 is ENHRY and CDR2 SYGVKD. The CDR3 consists of 14 residues. The germline V and J ends were trimmed by 2 bases and 0 bases, with 6 bases remaining between them. The CDR3 region is CAISEGPSTDTQYF. The DNA of the CDR3 is TGTGCCATCAGTGAGGGACCGAGCACAGATACGCAGTATTTT.

This clonotype occurred a few times. V and J are TRBV20-1 and TRBJ1-1, with D unclear. The ends were cut back, 6 bases at V and 6 bases at J, with 17 bases in the middle. This CDR3 is built from 13 residues. The germline CDR1 and CDR2 sequences are DFQATT and SNEGSKA (reference sequence). In nucleotides, the CDR3 is TGCAGTGCGAGTAGAGTCACAGCGTCTGAAGCTTTCTTT. It encodes CSASRVTASEAFF.

The CDR3 spells CATAPYPTDTQYF. The CDR3 nucleotides are TGTGCCACGGCCCCCTACCCCACAGATACGCAGTATTTT. The chain is built from TRBV6-5 and TRBJ2-3; D remains unclear. Trimming left V 10 bases short and J 2 bases short, with 13 bases between. The CDR3 has 13 amino acids. Per germline, CDR1 MNHEY and CDR2 SVGAGI.

The rearrangement links TRBV27 to TRBJ2-5; TRBD2 matches 8 bases. The CDR3 is 14 amino acids. The germline V gene encodes CDR1 MNHEY and CDR2 SMNVEV (reference sequence). V was clipped by 9 bases and J by 5 bases; unmatched bases: 11. The CDR3 sequence: CASSRRAGAETQYF. The CDR3 DNA is TGTGCCAGTTCTAGACGAGCGGGGGCGGAGACCCAGTACTTC.

Regarding this clonotype: One end of the junction fails to match germline, which may point to a read error. This chain joins TRBV2 and TRBJ2-6, with D perhaps TRBD2 (5 bases). This CDR3 comprises 14 residues. Germline loops: CDR1 SNHLY, CDR2 FYNNEI. The CDR3 region is CASLDLSGANVLTF. DNA of the CDR3: TGCGCCAGCTTGGACTTGTCTGGGGCCAACGTCCTGACTTTC.